This T cell receptor (beta chain) was recovered during a study of blood T cell repertoires in COVID-19 (dated by TCRdb to the early 2020s). Study-wide context: Samples covering the acute and convalescent phases of COVID-19 were provided by collaborators in the United States, Italy and Spain. Deeply sampled blood TCRbeta repertoires from subjects exposed to, actively infected with, or recovered from COVID-19 were included in the dataset. Sample metadata almost always included a de-identified subject ID, COVID-19 status, age in years and sex. HLA class I and class II types, where available, came from metadata supplied by the sample provider rather than from assay-based typing. The prospective study material was composed of cDNA or gDNA derived from T cells, B-cell-depleted T cells, or PBMCs. A freely available public database, intended as a resource for researchers studying the immune response to SARS-CoV-2, is where the repertoires were released. Samples came from the ongoing ImmuneRACE study (first 160 participants) plus 1,254 subjects from 6 global collaborators.

In Seattle, one collaborating source enrolled patients while the infection was active and tracked those patients longitudinally over the course of disease. Each collaborating institution followed its own protocols to collect whole blood in K2EDTA tubes. For TCRbeta analysis, collaborators shipped samples in one of three forms: frozen whole blood, isolated PBMCs, or DNA extracted from either of those sample types. TCRbeta CDR3 regions were amplified from genomic DNA by means of the immunoSEQ Assay, a bias-controlled multiplex PCR. The authors' analysis ran thus. Within the assay, amplification of reference gene primers was used to estimate how many nucleated cells each sample contained. To quantify the absolute abundance of each unique TCRbeta CDR3 rearrangement, sequence reads were collapsed and filtered. For each sample, productive Simpson clonality was calculated as the square root of Simpson's diversity index over productive rearrangements. This immuneACCESS table, as held by TCRdb, lists in-frame sequences with V and J called but not all clones. Of the missing ones, under half trace to an unresolved V gene in checked studies; the others have no known cause. Clone size and V and J calls were adopted from that table, with D and trimming inferred from the DNA. For this sample the table gives around 26,000 clones, of which about 81% were detected only once. The ten most abundant clones make up almost 2.5% of the sample.

The germline V gene gives CDR1 as SGHTA and CDR2 as FQGNSA. From the cysteine through the phenylalanine, the CDR3 covers 17 amino acids. Only CDR3 DNA is held: 51 bases, read in frame from base 1. V has 5 bases trimmed and J has 1 base trimmed; junction bases matching no gene number 9. About this clone itself: Its antigen is unknown. The sample holds no much larger clone one base away, and base qualities are not on file.

Overall study outcomes, separate from this receptor: Clinical and demographic metadata were provided uncurated, with the amount varying by source and participant.

The TCR sequence derives from an older woman with COVID-19, enrolled during active disease. Sequenced sample: peripheral blood. The rearranged segments are TRBV7-2 and TRBJ2-1, and TRBD2 aligns with 9 junction nucleotides. For the CDR3, the sequence is CASSHGGLARSYNEQFF. Read as DNA, the sequence is TGTGCCAGCAGCCACGGGGGACTAGCTCGTTCCTACAATGAGCAGTTCTTC.